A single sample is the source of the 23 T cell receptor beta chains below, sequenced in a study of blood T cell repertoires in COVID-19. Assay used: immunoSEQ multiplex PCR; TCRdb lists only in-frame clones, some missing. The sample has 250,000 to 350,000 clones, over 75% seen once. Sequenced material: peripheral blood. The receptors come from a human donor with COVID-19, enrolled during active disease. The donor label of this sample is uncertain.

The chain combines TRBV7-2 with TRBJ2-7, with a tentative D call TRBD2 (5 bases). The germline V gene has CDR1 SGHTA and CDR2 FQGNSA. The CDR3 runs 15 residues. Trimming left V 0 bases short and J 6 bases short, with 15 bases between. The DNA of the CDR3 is TGTGCCAGCAGCTTAGCGCAGAGGACTTCTCTCGAGCAGTACTTC. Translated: CASSLAQRTSLEQYF.

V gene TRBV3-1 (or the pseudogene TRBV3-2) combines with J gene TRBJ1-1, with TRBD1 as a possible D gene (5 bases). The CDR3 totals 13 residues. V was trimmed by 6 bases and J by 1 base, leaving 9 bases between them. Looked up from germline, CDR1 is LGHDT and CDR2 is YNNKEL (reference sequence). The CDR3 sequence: CASRTTANTEAFF. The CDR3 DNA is TGTGCCAGCAGAACGACAGCGAACACTGAAGCTTTCTTT.

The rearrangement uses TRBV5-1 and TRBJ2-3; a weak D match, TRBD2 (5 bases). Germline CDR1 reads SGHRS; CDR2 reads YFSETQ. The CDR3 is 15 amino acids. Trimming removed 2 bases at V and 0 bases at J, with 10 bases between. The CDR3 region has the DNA TGCGCCAGCAGCTTCGAGCGGACGAGCACAGATACGCAGTATTTT. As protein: CASSFERTSTDTQYF.

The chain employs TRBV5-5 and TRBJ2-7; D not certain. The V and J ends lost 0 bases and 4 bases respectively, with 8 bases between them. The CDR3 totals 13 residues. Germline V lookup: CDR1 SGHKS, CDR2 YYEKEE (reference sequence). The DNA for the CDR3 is TGTGCCAGCAGCTTGGCTCTAAGTTACGAGCAGTACTTC. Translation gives CASSLALSYEQYF.

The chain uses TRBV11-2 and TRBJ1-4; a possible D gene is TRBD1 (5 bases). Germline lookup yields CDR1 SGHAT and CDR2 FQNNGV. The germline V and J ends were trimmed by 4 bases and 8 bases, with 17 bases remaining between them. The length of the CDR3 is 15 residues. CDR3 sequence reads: CASSSGGRRGEKLFF. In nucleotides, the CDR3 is TGTGCCAGCAGCTCGGGGGGGAGAAGAGGGGAAAAACTGTTTTTT. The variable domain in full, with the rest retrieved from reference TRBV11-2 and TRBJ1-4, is EAGVAQSPRYKIIEKRQSVAFWCNPISGHATLYWYQQILGQGPKLLIQFQNNGVVDDSQLPKDRFSAERLKGVDSTLKIQPAKLEDSAVYLCASSSGGRRGEKLFFGSGTQLSVL.

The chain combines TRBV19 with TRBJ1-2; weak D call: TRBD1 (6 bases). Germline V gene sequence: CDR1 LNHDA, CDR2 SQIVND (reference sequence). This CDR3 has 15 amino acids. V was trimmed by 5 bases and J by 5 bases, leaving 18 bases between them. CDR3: CASSRAQGAEYGYTF. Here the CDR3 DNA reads TGTGCCAGTAGTCGTGCACAGGGAGCCGAGTATGGCTACACCTTC.

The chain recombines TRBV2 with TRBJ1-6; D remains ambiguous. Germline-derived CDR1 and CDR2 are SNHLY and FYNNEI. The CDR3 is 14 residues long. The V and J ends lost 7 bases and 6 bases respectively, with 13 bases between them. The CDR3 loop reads CASTKTGVNSPLHF. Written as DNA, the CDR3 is TGTGCCAGCACCAAAACCGGGGTTAATTCACCCCTCCACTTT.

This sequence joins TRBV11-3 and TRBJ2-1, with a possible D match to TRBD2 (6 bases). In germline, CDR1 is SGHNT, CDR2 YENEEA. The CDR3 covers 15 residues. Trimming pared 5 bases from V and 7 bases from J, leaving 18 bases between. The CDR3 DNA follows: TGTGCCAGCAGCCCACGGACGGCAGGGAGGAATGAGCAGTTCTTC. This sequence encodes CASSPRTAGRNEQFF.

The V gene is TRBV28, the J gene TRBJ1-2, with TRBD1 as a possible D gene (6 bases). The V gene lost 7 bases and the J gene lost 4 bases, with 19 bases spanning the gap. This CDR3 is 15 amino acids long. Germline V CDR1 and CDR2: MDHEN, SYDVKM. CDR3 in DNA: TGTGCCAGCACTCCCGGGGACATAAGGGGCTATGGCTACACCTTC. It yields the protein CASTPGDIRGYGYTF.

In DNA, the CDR3 is TGTGCCAGCAGCTTAATGAGTCCGAGGAACACTGAAGCTTTCTTT. Amino acids: CASSLMSPRNTEAFF. The chain is built from TRBV7-2 and TRBJ1-1; D gene uncertain. The CDR3 spans 15 residues. The V end lost 2 bases, the J end lost 1 base, and 11 bases lay between the germline ends. Germline lookup yields CDR1 SGHTA and CDR2 FQGNSA.

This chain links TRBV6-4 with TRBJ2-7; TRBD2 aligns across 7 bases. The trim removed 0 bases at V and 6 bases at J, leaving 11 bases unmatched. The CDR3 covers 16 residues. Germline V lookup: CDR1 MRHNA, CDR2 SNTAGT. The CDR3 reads CASSDSPGREGPEQYF. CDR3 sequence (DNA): TGTGCCAGCAGTGACTCACCGGGAAGGGAGGGGCCCGAGCAGTACTTC.

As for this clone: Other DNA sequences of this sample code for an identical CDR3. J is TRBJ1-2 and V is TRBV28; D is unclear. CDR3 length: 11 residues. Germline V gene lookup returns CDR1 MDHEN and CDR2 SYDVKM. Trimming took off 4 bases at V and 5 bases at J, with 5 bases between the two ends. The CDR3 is CASSSRYGYTF. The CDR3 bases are TGTGCCAGCAGTTCGAGGTATGGCTACACCTTC.

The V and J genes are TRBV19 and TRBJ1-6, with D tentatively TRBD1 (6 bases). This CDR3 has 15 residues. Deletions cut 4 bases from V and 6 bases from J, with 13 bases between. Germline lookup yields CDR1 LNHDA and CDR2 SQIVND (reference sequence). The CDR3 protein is CASSKMDSFNSPLHF. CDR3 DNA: TGTGCCAGTAGTAAAATGGACAGCTTTAATTCACCCCTCCACTTT.

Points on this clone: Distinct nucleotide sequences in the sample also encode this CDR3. The CDR3 loop is CASSQVGQGDQPQHF. DNA of the CDR3: TGCGCCAGCAGCCAAGTGGGCCAGGGGGATCAGCCCCAGCATTTT. The chain joins TRBV4-1 to TRBJ1-5, with TRBD1 matching 7 bases. Germline-derived CDR1 and CDR2 are MGHRA and YSYEKL. V shed 1 base and J 5 bases; nucleotides not matched to a gene: 5. This CDR3 region has 15 residues.

The CDR3 reads CASSFTENTEAFF. The CDR3 DNA follows: TGTGCCAGCAGCTTTACAGAGAACACTGAAGCTTTCTTT. J is TRBJ1-1 and V is TRBV7-3; no reliable D call. The CDR3 runs 13 residues. Per the germline V gene, CDR1 is SGHTA and CDR2 is FQGTGA. Between the trimmed V and J ends, which lost 3 bases and 1 base, there was a span of 6 bases.

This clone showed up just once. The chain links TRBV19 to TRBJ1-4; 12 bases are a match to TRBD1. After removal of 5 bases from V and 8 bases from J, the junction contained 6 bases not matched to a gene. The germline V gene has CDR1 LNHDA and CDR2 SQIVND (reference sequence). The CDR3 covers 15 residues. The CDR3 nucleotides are TGTGCCAGTAGTCCACCGGGACAGGGGGCGGAAAAACTGTTTTTT. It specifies CASSPPGQGAEKLFF. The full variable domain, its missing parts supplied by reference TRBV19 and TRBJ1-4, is DGGITQSPKYLFRKEGQNVTLSCEQNLNHDAMYWYRQDPGQGLRLIYYSQIVNDFQKGDIAEGYSVSREKKESFPLTVTSAQKNPTAFYLCASSPPGQGAEKLFFGSGTQLSVL.

The CDR3 DNA is TGTGCCAGCAGTACAGGGGTTCGGAATGAAAAACTGTTTTTT. It yields the protein CASSTGVRNEKLFF. The chain carries TRBV28 and TRBJ1-4; 7 bases map to TRBD1. The CDR3 is 14 residues long. The trim removed 5 bases at V and 5 bases at J, leaving 5 bases unmatched. The germline V gene encodes CDR1 MDHEN and CDR2 SYDVKM.

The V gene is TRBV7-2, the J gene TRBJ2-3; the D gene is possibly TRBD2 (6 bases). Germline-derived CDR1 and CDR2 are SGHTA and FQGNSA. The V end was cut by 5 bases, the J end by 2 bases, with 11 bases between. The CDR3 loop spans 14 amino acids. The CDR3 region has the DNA TGTGCCAGCAGCCCGGGACTTCTCACAGATACGCAGTATTTT. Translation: CASSPGLLTDTQYF.

The CDR3 protein is CASSPRQGPSPYEQYF. The CDR3 DNA reads TGTGCCAGTAGTCCTCGACAGGGGCCTTCCCCCTACGAGCAGTACTTC. The V and J genes are TRBV19 and TRBJ2-7; the match to TRBD1 covers 8 bases. The CDR3 contains 16 residues. The J segment lost 2 bases and the V segment lost 5 bases, leaving 11 bases of the junction unmatched. Germline-derived CDR1 and CDR2 are LNHDA and SQIVND (reference sequence).

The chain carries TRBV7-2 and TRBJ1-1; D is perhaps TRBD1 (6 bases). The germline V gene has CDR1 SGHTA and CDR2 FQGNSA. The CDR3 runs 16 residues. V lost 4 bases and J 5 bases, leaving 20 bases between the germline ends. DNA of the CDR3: TGTGCCAGCAGCTCCATGCTGAGGACAGCGGATACTGAAGCTTTCTTT. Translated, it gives CASSSMLRTADTEAFF.

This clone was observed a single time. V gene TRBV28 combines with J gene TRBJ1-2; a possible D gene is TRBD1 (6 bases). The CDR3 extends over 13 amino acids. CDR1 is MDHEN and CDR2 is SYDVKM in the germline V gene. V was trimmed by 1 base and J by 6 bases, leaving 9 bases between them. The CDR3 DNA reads TGTGCCAGCAGTTTATTTCAGGGGAATGGCTACACCTTC. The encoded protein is CASSLFQGNGYTF.

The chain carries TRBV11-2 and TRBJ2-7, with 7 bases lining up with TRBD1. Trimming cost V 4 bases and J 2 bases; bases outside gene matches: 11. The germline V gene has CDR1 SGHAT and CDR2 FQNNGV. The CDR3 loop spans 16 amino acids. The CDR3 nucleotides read TGTGCCAGCAGCTCCCAAATCGGGACAGCGACCTACGAGCAGTACTTC. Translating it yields CASSSQIGTATYEQYF. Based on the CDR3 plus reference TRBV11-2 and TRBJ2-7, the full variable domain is EAGVAQSPRYKIIEKRQSVAFWCNPISGHATLYWYQQILGQGPKLLIQFQNNGVVDDSQLPKDRFSAERLKGVDSTLKIQPAKLEDSAVYLCASSSQIGTATYEQYFGPGTRLTVT.

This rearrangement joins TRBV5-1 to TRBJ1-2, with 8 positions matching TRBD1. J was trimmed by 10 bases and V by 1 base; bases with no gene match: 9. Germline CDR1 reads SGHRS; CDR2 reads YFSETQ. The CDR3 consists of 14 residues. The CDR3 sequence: CASSLNPGQEIYTF. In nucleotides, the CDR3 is TGCGCCAGCAGCTTGAATCCGGGACAGGAGATCTACACCTTC.